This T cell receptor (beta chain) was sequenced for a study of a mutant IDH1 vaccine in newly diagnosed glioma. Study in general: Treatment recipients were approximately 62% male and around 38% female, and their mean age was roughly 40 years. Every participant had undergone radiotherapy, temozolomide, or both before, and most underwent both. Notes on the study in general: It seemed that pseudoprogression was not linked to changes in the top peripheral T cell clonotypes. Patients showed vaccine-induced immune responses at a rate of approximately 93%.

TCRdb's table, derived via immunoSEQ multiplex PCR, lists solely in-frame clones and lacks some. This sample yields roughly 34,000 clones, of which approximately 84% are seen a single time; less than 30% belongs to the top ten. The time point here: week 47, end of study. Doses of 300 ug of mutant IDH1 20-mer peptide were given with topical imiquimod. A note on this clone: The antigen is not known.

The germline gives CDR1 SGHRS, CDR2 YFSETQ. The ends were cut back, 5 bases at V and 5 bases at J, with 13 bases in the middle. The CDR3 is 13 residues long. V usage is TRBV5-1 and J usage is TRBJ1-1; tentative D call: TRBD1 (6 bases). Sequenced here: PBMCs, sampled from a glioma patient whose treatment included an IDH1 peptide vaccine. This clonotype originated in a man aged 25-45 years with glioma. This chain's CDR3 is CASRLGARTEAFF. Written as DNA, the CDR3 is TGCGCCAGCAGGCTGGGGGCGCGTACTGAAGCTTTCTTT.